This TCR beta chain was obtained from a study of T-cell memory formation after mild COVID-19. Germline V gene lookup returns CDR1 SEHNR and CDR2 FQNEAQ (reference sequence). The V end lost 5 bases, the J end lost 4 bases, and 11 bases lay between the germline ends. This CDR3 spans 14 amino acids. MiXCR, run by TCRdb on the 5' RACE reads, gives a single entry per CDR3 protein. Altogether roughly 29,000 distinct CDR3 sequences are present, 10% to 15% being singletons, with the ten largest covering around 15%. This clonotype came up many times. This clonotype originated in an adult woman who had mild COVID-19 (a few samples of this study predate the infection). Cell type and time point are not known. The J gene is TRBJ2-2, the V gene TRBV7-9, with a tentative D call TRBD1 (5 bases). The sample comprised PBMCs or a T cell subset sorted from them (not recorded which). CDR3 bases: TGTGCCAGCAGCATATTCCAGGGCACCGGGGAGCTGTTTTTT. It encodes CASSIFQGTGELFF.